The clone carrying this T cell receptor (beta chain) came up a few times. Its cognate antigen is unknown. This specimen belongs to a study of post-analysis software for immune sequencing data. General study results and limits: TRBV5-6, TRBV5-1 and TRBV20-1 were among roughly 5 TRBV segments more frequent in patients than controls. By F measure, samples from a shared preparation batch strongly co-clustered. Significantly lower normalized Chao1 diversity was found in patients with multiple sclerosis relative to controls.

Germline CDR1 reads MNHNY; CDR2 reads SVGAGI (reference sequence). The V gene lost 7 bases and the J gene lost 0 bases, with 12 bases spanning the gap. This CDR3 contains 14 residues. Incorporated into the TCR beta cDNA libraries were unique molecular identifiers, which served to reduce PCR and sequencing biases. TCRdb independently ran MiXCR on the PCR reads; one entry per CDR3 protein. Counted here are hundreds of thousands of distinct CDR3 sequences, approximately 30% occurring once; the ten biggest clones make up roughly 0.53%. The sequence was collected from a girl aged 5-17 years with multiple sclerosis. The material sequenced was blood. V usage is TRBV6-6 and J usage is TRBJ2-5; D uncertain. The CDR3 region is CASTEPGNQETQYF. CDR3 sequence (DNA): TGTGCCAGCACCGAGCCGGGCAACCAAGAGACCCAGTACTTC.